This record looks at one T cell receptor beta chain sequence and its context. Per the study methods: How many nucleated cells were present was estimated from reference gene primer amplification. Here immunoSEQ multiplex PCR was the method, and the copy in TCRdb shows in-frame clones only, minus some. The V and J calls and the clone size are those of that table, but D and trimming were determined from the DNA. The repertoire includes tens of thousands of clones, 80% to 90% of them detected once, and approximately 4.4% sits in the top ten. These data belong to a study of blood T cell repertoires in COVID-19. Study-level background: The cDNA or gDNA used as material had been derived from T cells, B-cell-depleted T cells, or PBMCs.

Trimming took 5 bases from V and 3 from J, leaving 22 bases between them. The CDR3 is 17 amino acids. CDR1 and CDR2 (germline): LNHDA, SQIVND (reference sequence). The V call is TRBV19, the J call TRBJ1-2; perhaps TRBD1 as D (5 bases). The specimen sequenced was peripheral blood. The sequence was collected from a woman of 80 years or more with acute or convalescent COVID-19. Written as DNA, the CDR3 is TGTGCCAGTAGTTCTCGGATACCCGCGGGGGAGTACTATGGCTACACCTTC. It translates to CASSSRIPAGEYYGYTF.